The 17 T cell receptor beta chains below were found in one sample sequenced in a study of T cells after yellow fever vaccination. TCRdb redid the calling of the 5' RACE reads with MiXCR, one entry per CDR3 protein. Of under 100,000 distinct CDR3 sequences in the sample, roughly 5.8% were seen once. Specimen: CD8+ T cells sorted from PBMCs, collected 10 days after the yellow fever booster vaccination. The receptors here all came from a man between 18 and 35 years old who received the YFV17D yellow fever vaccine.

The table lists this clonotype with a few counts. The chain employs TRBV12-3 or TRBV12-4 and TRBJ1-5; the D gene is possibly TRBD1 (5 bases). The germline V and J ends were trimmed by 4 bases and 4 bases, with 20 bases remaining between them. This CDR3 is built from 17 residues. Here the CDR3 DNA reads TGTGCCAGCAGTTCCCAAGGGACTTGGGGCCTAAATCAGCCCCAGCATTTT. This codes for CASSSQGTWGLNQPQHF.

This clonotype was counted between two and nine times. The chain links TRBV2 to TRBJ2-4, with D perhaps matching TRBD1 or TRBD2 (5 bases each). V lost 6 bases and J lost 1, with 16 bases in between. Germline CDR1 reads SNHLY; CDR2 reads FYNNEI. This CDR3 is 16 amino acids long. Here the CDR3 reads CASRWDPMAAKNIQYF. The DNA of the CDR3 is TGTGCCAGCAGGTGGGACCCCATGGCGGCCAAAAACATTCAGTACTTC.

This clonotype turned up a few times. The genes are TRBV19 and TRBJ2-7, with D possibly called TRBD1 or TRBD2 (5 bases each). V shed 6 bases and J shed 3 bases, with 12 bases lying between them. From germline, CDR1 is LNHDA and CDR2 SQIVND (reference sequence). This CDR3 is built from 13 residues. CDR3: CASSPGPHYEQYV. The CDR3 coding sequence is TGTGCCAGTAGCCCGGGACCACACTACGAGCAGTACGTC.

This clonotype occurred many times. The chain is built from TRBV20-1 and TRBJ2-7; 8 bases fit TRBD1. V was pared by 6 bases and J by 0 bases, with 7 bases of the junction left unmatched. Germline CDR1 DFQATT, CDR2 SNEGSKA (reference sequence). CDR3 length: 14 amino acids. The CDR3 loop reads CSAGRDRNSYEQYF. The DNA of the CDR3 is TGCAGTGCCGGCCGGGACAGGAACTCCTACGAGCAGTACTTC.

V gene TRBV6-1 combines with J gene TRBJ2-2; D is unresolved. CDR1 is MNHNS and CDR2 is SASEGT in the germline V gene. V was clipped by 1 base and J by 5 bases, with 11 bases between them. CDR3 length: 15 residues. CDR3 nucleotides: TGTGCCAGCAGTGAAGACGGCGGATCGACCGGGGAGCTGTTTTTT. Its translation is CASSEDGGSTGELFF.

There are a few counts of this clonotype. The V and J genes are TRBV5-6 and TRBJ2-5, with D possibly being TRBD2 (6 bases). The CDR3 is made up of 17 amino acids. V was cut by 1 base and J by 4 bases, with 20 bases left in between. Germline CDR1 and CDR2: SGHDT and YYEEEE. For the CDR3, the DNA is TGTGCCAGCAGCTTGACCTACCGACTAGTGTCAGGAGAGACCCAGTACTTC. Its translation: CASSLTYRLVSGETQYF.

This clonotype was seen many times. V and J are TRBV4-2 and TRBJ2-5; D is perhaps TRBD2 (6 bases). Looked up from germline, CDR1 is LGHNA and CDR2 is YNFKEQ. The CDR3 covers 15 residues. V was trimmed by 1 base and J by 0 bases, leaving 9 bases between them. CDR3 region: CASSQGSGDQETQYF. The CDR3 DNA reads TGTGCCAGCAGCCAAGGGTCGGGGGACCAAGAGACCCAGTACTTC.

This clonotype was picked up a small number of times. V and J are TRBV7-2 and TRBJ2-1, with D tentatively TRBD1 (6 bases). This CDR3 contains 17 residues. V lost 5 bases and J 0 bases, leaving 17 bases between the germline ends. Germline-derived CDR1 and CDR2 are SGHTA and FQGNSA. The CDR3 region has the DNA TGTGCCAGCAGCCCAGAGACAGGTACCCGCTCCTACAATGAGCAGTTCTTC. Translation gives CASSPETGTRSYNEQFF.

This clonotype came up a few times. V and J are TRBV7-3 and TRBJ2-1, with TRBD2 identical over 12 bases. The germline V gene encodes CDR1 SGHTA and CDR2 FQGTGA. V shed 0 bases and J 7 bases; nucleotides not matched to a gene: 4. The CDR3 is 16 residues long. CDR3 sequence reads: CASSLTGTSGRNEQFF. The CDR3 region has the DNA TGTGCCAGCAGCTTAACGGGGACTAGCGGGCGGAATGAGCAGTTCTTC.

This chain connects TRBV4-1 to TRBJ2-6, with D unclear. V was trimmed by 1 base and J by 0 bases, leaving 13 bases between them. The length of the CDR3 is 18 residues. Looked up from germline, CDR1 is MGHRA and CDR2 is YSYEKL. CDR3 nucleotides: TGCGCCAGCAGCCAAGTGGTAGGGCTACTCTCTGGGGCCAACGTCCTGACTTTC. Residues: CASSQVVGLLSGANVLTF.

The chain links TRBV4-1 to TRBJ2-3; TRBD2 matches at 9 bases. J gave up 6 bases and V 0 bases, and 7 bases lay outside the gene matches. Germline CDR1 MGHRA, CDR2 YSYEKL. CDR3 length equals 16 residues. Here the CDR3 DNA reads TGCGCCAGCAGCCAAGATGAAGCGGGGGGATGGGATACGCAGTATTTT. This codes for CASSQDEAGGWDTQYF.

The chain combines TRBV30 with TRBJ2-5; 7 bases align to TRBD2. The germline V gene has CDR1 GTSNPN and CDR2 SVGIG (reference sequence). V was pared by 5 bases and J by 3 bases, with 12 bases of the junction left unmatched. The CDR3 contains 15 residues. CDR3 sequence: CAWDLGVGGEETQYF. The CDR3 DNA follows: TGTGCCTGGGACTTAGGAGTTGGGGGGGAAGAGACCCAGTACTTC.

This clonotype was seen many times. This chain links TRBV18 with TRBJ2-5, with D uncertain. The germline V gene has CDR1 KGHSH and CDR2 LQKENI. This CDR3 is 15 amino acids long. Trimming stripped 1 base from V and 0 bases from J, with 9 bases between. The CDR3 loop reads CASSPLNRYQETQYF. As DNA, the CDR3 is TGTGCCAGCTCACCACTGAATCGGTACCAAGAGACCCAGTACTTC.

The chain combines TRBV12-3 or TRBV12-4 with TRBJ2-1; 7 bases are shared with TRBD2. The CDR3 is 13 residues long. V was pared by 7 bases and J by 9 bases, with 9 bases of the junction left unmatched. CDR3 nucleotides: TGTGCCAGCACCCCGGGGGGATGGGGTGAGCAGTTCTTC. Its protein is CASTPGGWGEQFF.

The rearrangement links TRBV18 to TRBJ2-7, with unresolved D. Trimming removed 2 bases from V and 2 bases from J, with 10 bases in between. Germline-derived CDR1 and CDR2 are KGHSH and LQKENI. The CDR3 extends over 14 amino acids. CDR3 nucleotide sequence: TGTGCCAGCTCACCAGGTAGTTTACCCTACGAGCAGTACTTC. This encodes CASSPGSLPYEQYF.

The chain links TRBV4-3 to TRBJ2-5; D is undetermined. V lost 0 bases and J lost 2, with 13 bases in between. Germline V gives CDR1 LGHNA, CDR2 YSLEER. CDR3 length: 16 residues. CDR3 in amino acids: CASSQDLSLGQETQYF. The CDR3, as DNA: TGCGCCAGCAGCCAAGATCTGTCCCTGGGGCAAGAGACCCAGTACTTC.

This clonotype was seen repeatedly, ten times or more. This rearrangement joins TRBV6-2 or TRBV6-3 to TRBJ2-3; the D gene is possibly TRBD1 (6 bases). The CDR3 is 18 residues long. V lost 7 bases and J lost 2, with 25 bases in between. Per germline, CDR1 MNHEY and CDR2 SVGEGT. This CDR3 reads CASTTPPQGRRNTDTQYF. Written as DNA, the CDR3 is TGTGCCAGCACTACACCCCCGCAGGGGCGAAGGAACACAGATACGCAGTATTTT.